A selection of T cell receptor beta chains follows, all from one sample in a study of shared clonotypes between healthy human individuals. The table came from immunoSEQ multiplex PCR; TCRdb's copy has only in-frame clones and leaves some out. Altogether a few million clones are present, 80% to 95% being singletons, with the ten largest covering about 0.41%. Sequencing used naive CD4+ T cells from PBMCs. These receptors originate from a man younger than 35 in good health. Some clones in this sample may be carry-over from other donors' samples. Both conserved end residues are part of each CDR3.

V gene: TRBV5-8
J gene: TRBJ2-1
CDR3 protein: CASSAHRGSYNEQFF

V gene: TRBV7-2
J gene: TRBJ2-4
CDR3 protein: CASSPSRSAKNIQYF

V gene: TRBV9
J gene: TRBJ2-1
CDR3 protein: CAPQGGRPIESCNEQFF

V gene: TRBV28
J gene: TRBJ1-6
CDR3 protein: CASSIRNSPLHF

V gene: TRBV15
J gene: TRBJ2-1
CDR3 protein: CATSRVMARGRTNEQFF

V gene: TRBV10-3
J gene: TRBJ2-1
CDR3 protein: CAIRETSGRTHEQFF

V gene: TRBV10-3
J gene: TRBJ2-1
CDR3 protein: CAISPGTSGLPPYNEQFF

V gene: TRBV29-1
J gene: TRBJ2-3
CDR3 protein: CSVAQSDTQYF

V gene: TRBV28
J gene: TRBJ2-1
CDR3 protein: CASSKAGGRYNEQFF

V gene: TRBV6-4
J gene: TRBJ2-1
CDR3 protein: CASSLTSSYNEQFF

V gene: TRBV27
J gene: TRBJ1-1
CDR3 protein: CASSLFRGGQRATEAFF